The clone carrying this T cell receptor beta chain was seen once. Its antigen remains unknown. CDR1 is MGHRA and CDR2 is YSYEKL in the germline V gene. The CDR3 contains 16 residues. V was cut by 0 bases and J by 1 base, with 10 bases left in between. This record comes from a study of T-cell memory formation after mild COVID-19. Study observations and caveats: Certain responding clones were present in pre-infection memory, suggesting participation of cross-reactive memory.

TCRdb independently ran MiXCR on the 5' RACE reads; one entry per CDR3 protein. The sample lists 400,000 to 500,000 distinct CDR3 sequences; 15% to 25% were seen once. The chain uses TRBV4-1 and TRBJ1-3; D is possibly TRBD1 (5 bases). The origin of this receptor is an adult woman who had mild COVID-19 (a few samples of this study predate the infection). Cell type and time point are not known. The sequenced sample consisted of PBMCs or a T cell subset sorted from them (not recorded which). The CDR3 here is CASSQDPRVSGNTIYF. The DNA of the CDR3 is TGCGCCAGCAGCCAAGATCCCAGGGTATCTGGAAACACCATATATTTT.